These 18 T cell receptor beta chains were sequenced from one sample in a study of T cell repertoires in cytomegalovirus infection. These receptors have no known antigen. Via MiXCR, TCRdb re-called the reads, giving one row per CDR3 protein. The sample carries about 920,000 distinct CDR3 sequences, approximately 30% recorded once. This material consisted of cultured CD8+ T cells from PBMCs, taken from culture after CMV antigen stimulation. The source is a human donor in good health (CMV status not recorded). Some clones in this sample may be carry-over from other donors' samples.

This clonotype was recorded a few times. The J gene is TRBJ2-3, the V gene TRBV28, with 8 bases aligning to TRBD1. The CDR3 runs 15 residues. CDR1 and CDR2 from the germline V gene are MDHEN and SYDVKM. J was trimmed by 5 bases and V by 6 bases; bases with no gene match: 10. Written as DNA, the CDR3 is TGTGCCAGCAGAATTGGGCCAGGGGGCTTAGATACGCAGTATTTT. Amino acids: CASRIGPGGLDTQYF.

The CDR3 reads CASSFHGGESGNTIYF. For the CDR3, the DNA is TGTGCCAGCAGCTTCCACGGAGGAGAATCCGGAAACACCATATATTTT. The V gene is TRBV5-4, the J gene TRBJ1-3; D gene ambiguous. V was pared by 2 bases and J by 4 bases, with 16 bases between. The CDR3 consists of 16 residues. Germline V CDR1 and CDR2: SGHNT, YYREEE (reference sequence).

This clonotype came up many times. The rearrangement uses TRBV11-2 and TRBJ2-7; no clear D gene. CDR1 and CDR2 from the germline V gene are SGHAT and FQNNGV. This CDR3 region has 11 residues. V was trimmed by 4 bases and J by 3 bases, leaving 4 bases between them. The CDR3 DNA is TGTGCCAGCAGCTCGAACTACGAGCAGTACGTC. Residues: CASSSNYEQYV.

In this sample, this clonotype turned up a few times. The genes are TRBV27 and TRBJ2-3, with D tentatively TRBD2 (6 bases). The germline V gene has CDR1 MNHEY and CDR2 SMNVEV (reference sequence). This CDR3 contains 14 residues. V shed 8 bases and J shed 0 bases, with 12 bases lying between them. This CDR3 is CASRTGTSTDTQYF. In nucleotides, the CDR3 is TGTGCCAGCCGGACGGGGACTAGCACAGATACGCAGTATTTT.

The J gene is TRBJ2-7, the V gene TRBV28; 9 bases are a match to TRBD1. Germline V gene lookup returns CDR1 MDHEN and CDR2 SYDVKM. The junction had 7 bases not matched to a gene; V was cut back by 5 bases and J by 5 bases. CDR3 size: 14 residues. Here the CDR3 reads CASSIGTGFDEQYV. For the CDR3, the DNA is TGTGCCAGCAGTATCGGGACAGGGTTCGACGAGCAGTACGTC.

Only one count was recorded for this clonotype. This chain links TRBV6-6 with TRBJ2-1; maybe TRBD1 (5 bases). The V end lost 2 bases, the J end lost 8 bases, and 13 bases lay between the germline ends. The CDR3 consists of 14 residues. Germline V gene data show CDR1 as MNHNY and CDR2 as SVGAGI (reference sequence). The DNA of the CDR3 is TGTGCCAGCAGTTACCAGGGATCGGTCGATGAGCAGTTCTTC. Protein sequence: CASSYQGSVDEQFF.

This clonotype was observed a handful of times. The rearrangement links TRBV12-3 or TRBV12-4 to TRBJ1-5; 9 bases are shared with TRBD1. This CDR3 region has 17 residues. Unmatched junction bases numbered 10, after V lost 5 bases and J lost 2 bases. The CDR3 DNA reads TGTGCCAGCAGTCTCTTCCGGGACAGGGTTGGCAATCAGCCCCAGCATTTT. This sequence encodes CASSLFRDRVGNQPQHF.

This clonotype appeared a few times. The chain links TRBV5-1 to TRBJ2-7; 9 bases are a match to TRBD2. Unmatched junction bases numbered 3, after V lost 4 bases and J lost 1 base. The CDR3 runs 14 residues. Germline CDR1 is SGHRS and CDR2 is YFSETQ. The CDR3 nucleotides read TGCGCCAGCAGCCATACTAGCGGGTCCTACGAGCAGTACTTC. It is translated as CASSHTSGSYEQYF.

This clonotype appeared many times. The chain employs TRBV7-6 and TRBJ1-2, with D hard to call. Germline-derived CDR1 and CDR2 are SGHVS and FNYEAQ. V was shortened by 0 bases and J by 1 base, with 9 bases between the two germline ends. CDR3 length: 15 amino acids. This chain's CDR3 is CASSLATGFNYGYTF. The CDR3 DNA is TGTGCCAGCAGCTTAGCGACCGGGTTTAACTATGGCTACACCTTC.

The chain employs TRBV6-2 or TRBV6-3 and TRBJ1-1; no firm D call. This CDR3 contains 13 residues. With 3 bases removed from V and 5 bases from J, the gap between germline ends came to 10 bases. CDR1 is MNHEY and CDR2 is SVGEGT in the germline V gene. The CDR3 DNA is TGTGCCAGCAGTTATTTCTCAGAAACTGAAGCTTTCTTT. This sequence encodes CASSYFSETEAFF.

The chain uses TRBV5-5 and TRBJ1-5; TRBD1 aligns across 8 bases. V lost 4 bases, J lost 6 bases, and 6 bases stayed unmatched. The CDR3 has 14 residues. The germline gives CDR1 SGHKS, CDR2 YYEKEE (reference sequence). CDR3 residues: CASSVGQGVQPQHF. The CDR3 bases are TGTGCCAGCAGCGTCGGACAGGGAGTTCAGCCCCAGCATTTT.

The table lists this clonotype with a few counts. CDR3: CASSSGDSLTDTQYF. The CDR3 DNA is TGTGCCAGTAGCTCCGGGGACTCCCTCACAGATACGCAGTATTTT. This chain uses TRBV19 with TRBJ2-3; tentatively, D is TRBD2 (6 bases). V gave up 6 bases and J gave up 2 bases, with 15 bases separating them. CDR3 length: 15 amino acids. Germline V gene lookup returns CDR1 LNHDA and CDR2 SQIVND (reference sequence).

This clonotype was counted only a few times. The chain employs TRBV20-1 and TRBJ2-1; weak D call: TRBD1 (6 bases). The CDR3 is 16 residues long. The V end lost 0 bases, the J end lost 0 bases, and 12 bases lay between the germline ends. Germline V gene sequence: CDR1 DFQATT, CDR2 SNEGSKA (reference sequence). As DNA, the CDR3 is TGCAGTGCTAGAGAAATCGGACAGAGCTCCTACAATGAGCAGTTCTTC. This sequence encodes CSAREIGQSSYNEQFF.

The chain joins TRBV6-6 to TRBJ1-5; D unresolved. V was clipped by 3 bases and J by 4 bases, with 10 bases between them. CDR3 length equals 14 residues. The germline V gene encodes CDR1 MNHNY and CDR2 SVGAGI (reference sequence). The CDR3 bases are TGTGCCAGCAGTTATAGTGCGATTAATCAGCCCCAGCATTTT. Its protein is CASSYSAINQPQHF.

V and J are TRBV6-2 or TRBV6-3 and TRBJ2-5; D gene unclear. The CDR3 sequence is 13 residues long. From germline, CDR1 is MNHEY and CDR2 SVGEGT. Trimming left V 3 bases short and J 3 bases short, with 8 bases between. The CDR3 DNA is TGTGCCAGCAGTTATGACTGGAAAGAGACCCAGTACTTC. Amino acids: CASSYDWKETQYF.

The rearrangement uses TRBV6-2 or TRBV6-3 and TRBJ1-2; 8 bases are shared with TRBD1. The V segment lost 6 bases and the J segment 6 bases; nucleotides outside the gene matches: 6. The CDR3 loop spans 13 amino acids. Germline values: CDR1 MNHEY, CDR2 SVGEGT. This CDR3 is CASSGQGWDGYTF. The CDR3 DNA sequence: TGTGCCAGCAGCGGACAGGGCTGGGATGGCTACACCTTC.

This clonotype was recorded many times. V and J are TRBV7-2 and TRBJ1-6; D possibly corresponds to TRBD1 (5 bases). V dropped 4 bases and J dropped 0 bases, with 13 bases sitting between them. This CDR3 spans 17 amino acids. Germline V CDR1 and CDR2: SGHTA, FQGNSA. For the CDR3, the DNA is TGTGCCAGCAGCTCCCACCCGACAGTCTCCTATAATTCACCCCTCCACTTT. Its translation is CASSSHPTVSYNSPLHF. The entire variable domain, with the rest obtained from reference TRBV7-2 and TRBJ1-6, is as follows: GAGVSQSPSNKVTEKGKDVELRCDPISGHTALYWYRQSLGQGLEFLIYFQGNSAPDKSGLPSDRFSAERTGGSVSTLTIQRTQQEDSAVYLCASSSHPTVSYNSPLHFGNGTRLTVT.

The gene calls are TRBV7-6 and TRBJ1-2; D call uncertain. This CDR3 spans 16 amino acids. Germline values: CDR1 SGHVS, CDR2 FNYEAQ. The germline V and J ends were trimmed by 3 bases and 3 bases, with 17 bases remaining between them. CDR3 in DNA: TGTGCCAGCAGCTTCCTATTAGCCGCCCAAGACTATGGCTACACCTTC. As protein: CASSFLLAAQDYGYTF.